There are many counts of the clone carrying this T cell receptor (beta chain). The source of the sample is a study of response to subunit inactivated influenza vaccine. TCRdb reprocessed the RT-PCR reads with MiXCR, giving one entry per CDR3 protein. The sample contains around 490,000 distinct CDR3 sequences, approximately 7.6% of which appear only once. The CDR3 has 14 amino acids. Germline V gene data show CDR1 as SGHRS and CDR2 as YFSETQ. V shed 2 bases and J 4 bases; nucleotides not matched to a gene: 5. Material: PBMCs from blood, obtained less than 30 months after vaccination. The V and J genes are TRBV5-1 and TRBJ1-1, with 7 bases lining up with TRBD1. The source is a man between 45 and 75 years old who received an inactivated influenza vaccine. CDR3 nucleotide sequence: TGCGCCAGCAGCTTAACATCAGGGGGCACTGAAGCTTTCTTT. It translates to CASSLTSGGTEAFF.